The clone carrying this T cell receptor beta chain has a single count. This entry comes from a study of control samples from healthy donors and cancer patients. Generated by immunoSEQ multiplex PCR, the TCRdb table keeps only in-frame clones and is missing some. The sample contains 120,000 to 150,000 clones, about 91% of which appear only once. Germline CDR1 SNHLY, CDR2 FYNNEI. The J segment lost 5 bases and the V segment lost 6 bases, leaving 10 bases of the junction unmatched. The CDR3 totals 15 residues. The chain recombines TRBV2 with TRBJ2-7, with TRBD2 matching over 10 bases. The source of this sequence is a man aged 30 to 45 in good health. The sample consisted of blood. DNA for the CDR3: TGTGCCAGCAGCAACCTAGCGGGGGCCCTAGACGAGCAGTACTTC. This translates into CASSNLAGALDEQYF.